This entry lists 9 T cell receptor beta chains sequenced from one sample in a study of shared T cell receptors in the human thymus (dated by TCRdb to the early 2020s). The method was the immunoSEQ multiplex PCR assay. TCRdb took over this immuneACCESS table, retaining in-frame rearrangements with V and J assigned. Such tables are incomplete; in checked studies, under half of the missing clones stem from an unresolved V gene, and the remainder is unexplained. The sample table holds some 760,000 clones, of which approximately 85% were seen once. The leading ten clones occupy around 0.01% of the sample. These data also featured in a second study, about human thymus T cells.

Sequencing was performed on thymocytes. Receptors originate from a girl under three years old with a congenital heart defect. Donor details come from another sample of the same person, matched by shared clones.

The chain uses TRBV11-2 and TRBJ2-7, with D possibly matching TRBD1 (6 bases). V lost 3 bases and J lost 1, with 10 bases in between. The CDR3 consists of 14 residues. Germline V gives CDR1 SGHAT, CDR2 FQNNGV. This CDR3 reads CASSFGQLSYEQYF. CDR3 nucleotide sequence: TGTGCCAGCAGCTTCGGACAGCTTTCCTACGAGCAGTACTTC.

This chain connects TRBV27 to TRBJ2-3, with 12 bases fitting TRBD2. The trim removed 2 bases at V and 1 base at J, leaving 7 bases unmatched. CDR1 and CDR2 (germline): MNHEY, SMNVEV (reference sequence). This CDR3 is built from 18 residues. Here the CDR3 reads CASSLGLAGGPGTDTQYF. The CDR3 nucleotides read TGTGCCAGCAGTTTAGGCCTAGCGGGGGGGCCAGGCACAGATACGCAGTATTTT.

Only a few counts were recorded for this clone. The V and J genes are TRBV7-9 and TRBJ2-3, with 8 bases lining up with TRBD1. The length of the CDR3 is 19 residues. Germline CDR1 is SEHNR and CDR2 is FQNEAQ (reference sequence). The V gene end was trimmed by 4 bases and the J gene end by 1 base; junction bases not matched to a gene: 16. CDR3 amino acids: CASSSGPLPGTGCTDTQYF. CDR3 nucleotide sequence: TGTGCCAGCAGCTCCGGCCCCTTGCCCGGGACAGGCTGCACAGATACGCAGTATTTT. Full variable domain (outside the CDR3, taken from reference TRBV7-9 and TRBJ2-3): DTGVSQNPRHKITKRGQNVTFRCDPISEHNRLYWYRQTLGQGPEFLTYFQNEAQLEKSRLLSDRFSAERPKGSFSTLEIQRTEQGDSAMYLCASSSGPLPGTGCTDTQYFGPGTRLTVL.

CDR3 in amino acids: CASSPDKLAGGPILHTDTQYF. The CDR3 DNA follows: TGTGCCAGCTCACCGGATAAACTAGCGGGGGGGCCCATATTACACACAGATACGCAGTATTTT. V gene TRBV18 combines with J gene TRBJ2-3; TRBD2 agrees at 13 bases. The CDR3 spans 21 residues. CDR1 is KGHSH and CDR2 is LQKENI in the germline V gene. V trimming: 3 bases; J trimming: 2 bases; junction bases outside the gene matches: 17.

The chain couples TRBV28 to TRBJ2-1, with TRBD2 matching over 13 bases. CDR1 MDHEN and CDR2 SYDVKM come from the germline V gene. With V trimmed by 4 bases and J by 4 bases, 4 bases remained unmatched. The CDR3 runs to 16 residues. CDR3 sequence reads: CASSSSGLAGYNEQFF. The CDR3 DNA sequence: TGTGCCAGCAGTTCCTCGGGACTAGCGGGATACAATGAGCAGTTCTTC.

The chain is built from TRBV5-1 and TRBJ1-1; the match to TRBD1 covers 12 bases. The CDR3 has 16 residues. V gave up 2 bases and J gave up 3 bases; unmatched junction bases: 5. CDR1 and CDR2 from the germline V gene are SGHRS and YFSETQ. The CDR3 reads CASSFGTGGADTEAFF. The CDR3 DNA sequence: TGCGCCAGCAGCTTCGGGACAGGGGGCGCGGACACTGAAGCTTTCTTT.

As DNA, the CDR3 is TGTGCCAGCAGCCAAGAACACGGGGGGCTAGGAAAAGGGAACACTGAAGCTTTCTTT. Amino acids: CASSQEHGGLGKGNTEAFF. The V call is TRBV4-2, the J call TRBJ1-1; D is perhaps TRBD1 (6 bases). The CDR3 sequence is 19 residues long. V was trimmed by 0 bases and J by 1 base, leaving 21 bases between them. Per the germline V gene, CDR1 is LGHNA and CDR2 is YNFKEQ.

The CDR3 nucleotides are TGTGCCAGCAGTAATACAGGGAAGCTGGACTATGGCTACACCTTC. Translated: CASSNTGKLDYGYTF. V usage is TRBV6-6 and J usage is TRBJ1-2, with a possible D match to TRBD1 (6 bases). V lost 5 bases, J lost 3 bases, and 16 bases lay in between. Germline lookup yields CDR1 MNHNY and CDR2 SVGAGI (reference sequence). CDR3 length equals 15 residues.

The V gene is TRBV7-9, the J gene TRBJ2-1; the match to TRBD1 covers 9 bases. Germline CDR1 reads SEHNR; CDR2 reads FQNEAQ (reference sequence). This CDR3 spans 17 amino acids. Trimming cost V 5 bases and J 8 bases; bases outside gene matches: 16. The CDR3 DNA sequence: TGTGCCAGCAGCACTTCCTTGGGACAGGGAGGTCTTTATGAGCAGTTCTTC. Translation: CASSTSLGQGGLYEQFF.